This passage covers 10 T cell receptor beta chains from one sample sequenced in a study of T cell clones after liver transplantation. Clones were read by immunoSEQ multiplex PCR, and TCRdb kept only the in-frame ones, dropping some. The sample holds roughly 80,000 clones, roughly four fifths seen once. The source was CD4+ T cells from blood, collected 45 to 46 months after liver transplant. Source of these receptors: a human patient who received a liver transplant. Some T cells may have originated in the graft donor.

CDR3 coding DNA: TGTGCCAGCAGCGTAGATGGCGGGGGTGGCAATCAGCCCCAGCATTTT. It encodes CASSVDGGGGNQPQHF. The gene calls are TRBV9 and TRBJ1-5; the D gene is possibly TRBD1 (5 bases). There are 16 residues in the CDR3. With 0 bases removed from V and 2 bases from J, the gap between germline ends came to 12 bases. CDR1 and CDR2 from the germline V gene are SGDLS and YYNGEE.

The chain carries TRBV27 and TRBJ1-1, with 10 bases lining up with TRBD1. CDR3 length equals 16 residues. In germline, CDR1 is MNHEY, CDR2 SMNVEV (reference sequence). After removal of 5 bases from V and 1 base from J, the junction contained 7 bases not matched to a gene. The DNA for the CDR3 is TGTGCCAGCAGTAGGGGCCGGACAGGGGGGAACACTGAAGCTTTCTTT. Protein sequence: CASSRGRTGGNTEAFF.

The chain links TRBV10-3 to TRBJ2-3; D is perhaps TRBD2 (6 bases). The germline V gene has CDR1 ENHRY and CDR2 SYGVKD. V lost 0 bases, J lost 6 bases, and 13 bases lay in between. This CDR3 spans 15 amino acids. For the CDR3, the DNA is TGTGCCATCAGTGAGTCTGAGGGACTCGGGGATACGCAGTATTTT. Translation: CAISESEGLGDTQYF.

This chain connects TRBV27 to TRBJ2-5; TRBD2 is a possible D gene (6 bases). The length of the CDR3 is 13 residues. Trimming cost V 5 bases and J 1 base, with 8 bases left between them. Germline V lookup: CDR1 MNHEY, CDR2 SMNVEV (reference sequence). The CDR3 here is CASSGTFQETQYF. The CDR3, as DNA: TGTGCCAGCAGTGGGACTTTCCAAGAGACCCAGTACTTC.

The CDR3: CASSFVRGPNTGELFF. For the CDR3, the DNA is TGTGCCAGCAGCTTTGTCCGGGGACCGAACACCGGGGAGCTGTTTTTT. The gene calls are TRBV12-1 and TRBJ2-2. TRBV12-1 is given as a pseudogene. This CDR3 region has 16 residues.

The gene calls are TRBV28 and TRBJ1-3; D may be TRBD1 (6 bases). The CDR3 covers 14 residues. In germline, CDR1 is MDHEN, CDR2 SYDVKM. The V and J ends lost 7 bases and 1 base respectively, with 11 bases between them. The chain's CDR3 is CASTLQGSGNTIYF. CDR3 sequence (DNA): TGTGCCAGCACCCTGCAGGGGTCTGGAAACACCATATATTTT.

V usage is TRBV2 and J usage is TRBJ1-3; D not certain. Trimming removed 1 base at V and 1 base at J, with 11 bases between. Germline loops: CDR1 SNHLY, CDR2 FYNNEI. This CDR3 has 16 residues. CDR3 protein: CASSEVGGPSGNTIYF. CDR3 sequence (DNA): TGTGCCAGCAGTGAAGTTGGCGGGCCATCTGGAAACACCATATATTTT.

CDR3 DNA sequence: TGTGCCAGTAGTACAGGGTCCTCTGGGGCCAACGTCCTGACTTTC. Translation gives CASSTGSSGANVLTF. The chain joins TRBV19 to TRBJ2-6, with D perhaps TRBD1 (5 bases). The CDR3 loop spans 15 amino acids. Germline V lookup: CDR1 LNHDA, CDR2 SQIVND (reference sequence). Trimming cost V 4 bases and J 0 bases, with 7 bases left between them.

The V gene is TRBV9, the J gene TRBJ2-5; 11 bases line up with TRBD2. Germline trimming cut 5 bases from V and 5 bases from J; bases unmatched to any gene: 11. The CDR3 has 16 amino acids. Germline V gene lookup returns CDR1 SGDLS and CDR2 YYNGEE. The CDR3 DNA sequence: TGTGCCAGCAGTGCGACTAGCGGGATCCCAGGGGAGACCCAGTACTTC. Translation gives CASSATSGIPGETQYF. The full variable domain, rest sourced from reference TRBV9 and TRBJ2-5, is DSGVTQTPKHLITATGQRVTLRCSPRSGDLSVYWYQQSLDQGLQFLIQYYNGEERAKGNILERFSAQQFPDLHSELNLSSLELGDSALYFCASSATSGIPGETQYFGPGTRLLVL.

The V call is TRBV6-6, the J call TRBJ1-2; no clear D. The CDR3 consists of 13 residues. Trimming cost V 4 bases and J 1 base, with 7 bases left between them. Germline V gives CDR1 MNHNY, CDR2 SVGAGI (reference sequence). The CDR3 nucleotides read TGTGCCAGCAGTTTGATGGATAACTATGGCTACACCTTC. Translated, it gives CASSLMDNYGYTF.